The TCR beta chain described here comes from a study of T cell responses to AZD1222 COVID-19 vaccine. Study-wide points: Spike was spanned by vaccine-associated CD4 TCRs, which were dominant at 160-218 and 743-854. Close to half of all spike-specific TCRs reportedly target regions of the variants that are unmutated.

The CDR3 loop spans 15 amino acids. Germline values: CDR1 SGHKS, CDR2 YYEKEE (reference sequence). V shed 1 base, J shed 8 bases, and the junction held 5 bases outside the gene matches. This table comes from immunoSEQ multiplex PCR, and its TCRdb copy is limited to in-frame clones, with some not included. The sample carries around 100,000 clones, 90% to 95% recorded once. With regard to this clone: Its target is unknown.

The chain is built from TRBV5-5 and TRBJ1-4; 10 nucleotides match TRBD1. The sequence derives from an adult in good health. The sample was peripheral blood, taken on day 0 of AZD1222 vaccination. The CDR3 nucleotides are TGTGCCAGCAGCTTGATGGGACAGGGGAGGGAAAAACTGTTTTTT. Encoded protein: CASSLMGQGREKLFF.